The present entry profiles one T cell receptor (beta chain) with its context. The antigen this receptor binds is unknown. Per-base qualities were not stored, and no clone one base away is much larger. V and J are truncated by 0 bases and 8 bases respectively, leaving an intervening sequence of 13 bases. From its cysteine to its phenylalanine, the CDR3 spans 14 amino acids. The read is trimmed to its CDR3 DNA, 42 bases read in frame from base 1. CDR1 is given as MNHNY and CDR2 as SVGAGI, both from the germline V gene (reference sequence). Library preparation employed the immunoSEQ multiplex PCR assay. RNA was extracted from all samples and reverse transcribed into cDNA as template for TCR sequencing. SuperScript III was used to make first-strand cDNA, primed with a 2:1 mix of oligo-dT and random hexamers. A synthetic immune receptor repertoire was used to gauge amplification bias, and whatever bias remained was removed computationally. The study's own analysis went as follows. Raw reads were preprocessed for error removal, and CDR3 was defined according to IMGT conventions as running from the conserved cysteine to phenylalanine. To get clonality, Shannon entropy was normalized by log2 of the number of productive unique TCRs and the result was subtracted from 1. Whether scalp clones were CD4 or CD8 was inferred by matching scalp TCRbeta sequences against CD4 and CD8 repertoires sorted from blood. Drawn from immuneACCESS, this table holds only the in-frame rearrangements with V and J called that TCRdb kept. Clones are partly lost; checked studies trace under half to an unresolved V gene and leave the rest unexplained. V and J calls plus clone size are reproduced from that table; the DNA served to infer D and trimming. Across this sample there are under 300,000 clones, with roughly 69% seen only once. The ten most abundant clones make up around 1.2% of the sample.

This sample is part of a study of CD8+ T cells in alopecia areata (dated by TCRdb to 2016 to 2019). The study in broad terms: The treated patients took part in an open-label pilot trial in which moderate-to-severe alopecia areata was treated with oral tofacitinib at 5 to 10 mg twice daily. To study T cell clonal expansion in alopecia areata, the researchers applied high-throughput TCRbeta sequencing to both the C3H/HeJ mouse model and human patients. Tofacitinib was administered for 6 to 18 months, and 6 months of follow-up off drug were then conducted to assess delayed response and recurrence. Scalp clonality was compared across normal scalp (n=4), patchy alopecia areata scalp (n=8), and alopecia totalis/universalis scalp (n=8). On the human side, TCRbeta sequencing was run on scalp tissue and on sorted CD4+ and CD8+ peripheral blood T cells from healthy controls and from alopecia areata patients with either patchy or totalis/universalis disease. Tofacitinib-treated patients had biopsies at baseline and at 4 and 24 weeks of treatment, with a later scalp biopsy in several patients. Amplification of TCRbeta CDR3 regions was done by immunoSEQ multiplex PCR using 35 Vbeta forward primers and 13 Jbeta reverse primers. RNA was extracted with the PAXgene miRNA kit for fixed scalp, the miRNeasy kit for PBMCs, and the RNeasy kit for mouse skin. Beyond this particular receptor, the publication reports: Unlike mouse skin, which is dominated by gammadelta T cells, normal human skin has resident alphabeta T cells that are also sequenced, and this complicates analysis of the scalp TCR repertoire. Shared TCR sequences between patients were less evident than in mice, which may be partly attributable to HLA diversity in the patient population. Lesional scalp, especially in alopecia totalis/universalis, showed higher clonality and more expanded CD8+ clones than normal scalp, suggesting antigenic drive.

In light of the paper, this sample's time point label describes: baseline before oral tofacitinib. Peripheral blood and lesional scalp punch biopsies were obtained from patients with alopecia areata. After PBMCs were isolated by density centrifugation and stained for CD3, CD4 and CD8, a FACSAria was used to sort CD4+ and CD8+ T cells. The sample in question was CD4+ T cells sorted from blood, obtained at week 0. The rearrangement combines TRBV6-6 with TRBJ1-2; TRBD1 is a weak D gene call, 6 bases matching. The receptor's source is a human donor with alopecia areata. The CDR3 reads as follows: CASSYSGGSEGYTF. The nucleotide sequence is TGTGCCAGCAGTTACTCGGGGGGCTCGGAGGGCTACACCTTC.